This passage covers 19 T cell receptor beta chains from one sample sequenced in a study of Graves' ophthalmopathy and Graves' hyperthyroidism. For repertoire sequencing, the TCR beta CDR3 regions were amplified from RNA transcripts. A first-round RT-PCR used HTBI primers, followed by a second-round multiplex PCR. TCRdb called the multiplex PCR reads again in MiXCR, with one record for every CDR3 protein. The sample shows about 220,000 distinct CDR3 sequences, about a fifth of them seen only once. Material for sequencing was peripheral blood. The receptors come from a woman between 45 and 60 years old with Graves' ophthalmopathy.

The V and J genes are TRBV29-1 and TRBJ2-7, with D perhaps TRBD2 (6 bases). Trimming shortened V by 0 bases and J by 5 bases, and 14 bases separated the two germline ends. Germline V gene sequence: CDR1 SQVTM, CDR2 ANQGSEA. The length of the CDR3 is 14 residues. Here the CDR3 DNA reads TGCAGCGTTGAAGATAGCGGACAAGGCGACGAGCAGTACTTC. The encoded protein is CSVEDSGQGDEQYF.

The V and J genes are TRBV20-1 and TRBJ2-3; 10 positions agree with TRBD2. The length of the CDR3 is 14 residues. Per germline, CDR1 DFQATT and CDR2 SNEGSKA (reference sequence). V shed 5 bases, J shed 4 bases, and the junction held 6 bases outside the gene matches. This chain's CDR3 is CSAATSGFADTQYF. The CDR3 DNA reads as TGCAGTGCTGCGACTAGCGGGTTCGCAGATACGCAGTATTTT.

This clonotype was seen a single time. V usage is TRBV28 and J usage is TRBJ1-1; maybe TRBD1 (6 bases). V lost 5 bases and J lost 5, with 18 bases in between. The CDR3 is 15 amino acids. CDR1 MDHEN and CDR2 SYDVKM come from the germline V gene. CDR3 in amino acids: CASSERTVTGTEAFF. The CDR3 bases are TGTGCCAGCAGTGAACGGACAGTCACGGGAACTGAAGCTTTCTTT.

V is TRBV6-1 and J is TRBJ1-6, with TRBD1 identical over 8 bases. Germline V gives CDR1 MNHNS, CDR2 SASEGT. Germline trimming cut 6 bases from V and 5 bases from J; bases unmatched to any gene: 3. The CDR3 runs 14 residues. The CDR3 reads CASRTGGDNSPLHF. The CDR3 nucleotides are TGTGCCAGCAGAACAGGGGGGGATAATTCACCCCTCCACTTT.

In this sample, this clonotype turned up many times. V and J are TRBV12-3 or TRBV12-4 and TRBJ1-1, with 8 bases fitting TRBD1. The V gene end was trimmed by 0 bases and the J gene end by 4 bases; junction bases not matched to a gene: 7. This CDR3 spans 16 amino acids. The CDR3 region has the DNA TGTGCCAGCAGTTTAGCCGGGGGCAGGGGGCCCACTGAAGCTTTCTTT. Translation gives CASSLAGGRGPTEAFF.

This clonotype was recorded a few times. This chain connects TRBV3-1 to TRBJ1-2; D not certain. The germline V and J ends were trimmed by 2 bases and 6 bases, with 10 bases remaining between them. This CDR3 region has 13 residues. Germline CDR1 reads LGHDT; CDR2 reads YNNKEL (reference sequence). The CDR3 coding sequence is TGTGCCAGCAGCCAACTCCAGGCGGATGGCTACACCTTC. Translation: CASSQLQADGYTF. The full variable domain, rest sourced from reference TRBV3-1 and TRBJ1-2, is DTAVSQTPKYLVTQMGNDKSIKCEQNLGHDTMYWYKQDSKKFLKIMFSYNNKELIINETVPNRFSPKSPDKAHLNLHINSLELGDSAVYFCASSQLQADGYTFGSGTRLTVV.

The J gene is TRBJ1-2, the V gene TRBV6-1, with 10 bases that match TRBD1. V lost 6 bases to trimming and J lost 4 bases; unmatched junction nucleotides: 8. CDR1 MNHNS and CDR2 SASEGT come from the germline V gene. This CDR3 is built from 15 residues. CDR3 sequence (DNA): TGTGCCAGCAGGCCGACAGGGGGCGAATTCTATGGCTACACCTTC. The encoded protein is CASRPTGGEFYGYTF.

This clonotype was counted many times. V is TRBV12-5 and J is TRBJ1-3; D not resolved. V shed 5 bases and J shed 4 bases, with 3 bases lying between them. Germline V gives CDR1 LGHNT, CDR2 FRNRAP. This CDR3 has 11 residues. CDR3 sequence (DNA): TGTGCTAGTGGTCCAGGAAACACCATATATTTT. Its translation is CASGPGNTIYF.

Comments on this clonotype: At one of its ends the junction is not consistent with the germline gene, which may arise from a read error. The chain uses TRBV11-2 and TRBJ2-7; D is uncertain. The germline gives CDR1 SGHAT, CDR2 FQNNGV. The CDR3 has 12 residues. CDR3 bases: TGTGCCAGCAGCTTAAACGGGTACGAGCGGTACTTC. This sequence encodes CASSLNGYERYF.

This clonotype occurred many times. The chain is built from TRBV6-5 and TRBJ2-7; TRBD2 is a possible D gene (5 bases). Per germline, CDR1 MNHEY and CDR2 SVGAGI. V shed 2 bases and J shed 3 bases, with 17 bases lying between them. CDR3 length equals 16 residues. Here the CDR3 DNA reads TGTGCCAGCAGTTACCCCCCCCGGGGAGACCGCTACGAGCAGTACTTC. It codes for CASSYPPRGDRYEQYF.

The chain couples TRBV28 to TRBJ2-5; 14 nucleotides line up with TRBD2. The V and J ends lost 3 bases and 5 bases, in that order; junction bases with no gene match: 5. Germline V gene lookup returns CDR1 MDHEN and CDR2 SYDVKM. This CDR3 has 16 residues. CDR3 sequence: CASSFGLAGGGETQYF. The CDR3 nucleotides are TGTGCCAGCAGTTTCGGACTAGCGGGAGGCGGGGAGACCCAGTACTTC. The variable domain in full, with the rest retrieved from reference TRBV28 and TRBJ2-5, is DVKVTQSSRYLVKRTGEKVFLECVQDMDHENMFWYRQDPGLGLRLIYFSYDVKMKEKGDIPEGYSVSREKKERFSLILESASTNQTSMYLCASSFGLAGGGETQYFGPGTRLLVL.

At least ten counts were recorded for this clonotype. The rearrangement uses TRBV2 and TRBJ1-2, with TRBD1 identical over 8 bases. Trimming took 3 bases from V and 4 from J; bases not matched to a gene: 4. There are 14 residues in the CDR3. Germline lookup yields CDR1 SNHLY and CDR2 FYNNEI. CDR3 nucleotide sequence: TGTGCCAGCAGTGATCAGGGGGCATTCTATGGCTACACCTTC. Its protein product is CASSDQGAFYGYTF.

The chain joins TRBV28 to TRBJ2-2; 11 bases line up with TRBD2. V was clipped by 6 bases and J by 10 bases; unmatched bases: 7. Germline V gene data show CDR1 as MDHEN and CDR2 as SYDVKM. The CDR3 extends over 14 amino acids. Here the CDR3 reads CASRGTSGSQELFF. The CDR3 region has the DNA TGTGCCAGCAGAGGGACTAGCGGTTCACAGGAGCTGTTTTTT.

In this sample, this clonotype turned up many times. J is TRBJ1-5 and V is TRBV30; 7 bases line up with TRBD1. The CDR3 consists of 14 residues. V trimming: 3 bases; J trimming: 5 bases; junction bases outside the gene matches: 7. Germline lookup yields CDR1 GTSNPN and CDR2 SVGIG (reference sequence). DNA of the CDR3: TGTGCCTGGAGCCGCGACAGGGCGGATCAGCCCCAGCATTTT. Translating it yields CAWSRDRADQPQHF. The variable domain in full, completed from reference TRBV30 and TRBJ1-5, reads SQTIHQWPATLVQPVGSPLSLECTVEGTSNPNLYWYRQAAGRGLQLLFYSVGIGQISSEVPQNLSASRPQDRQFILSSKKLLLSDSGFYLCAWSRDRADQPQHFGDGTRLSIL.

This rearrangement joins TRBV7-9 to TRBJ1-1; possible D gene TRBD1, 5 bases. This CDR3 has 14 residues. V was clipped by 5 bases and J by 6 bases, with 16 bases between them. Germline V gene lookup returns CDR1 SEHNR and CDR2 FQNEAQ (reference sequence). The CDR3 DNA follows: TGTGCCAGCAGCCTAATGGGGGAAGGGGCTGAAGCTTTCTTT. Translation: CASSLMGEGAEAFF.

CDR3 bases: TGTGCCAGCAGTCTTTCAGGACAGATTAGGGAGCAGTACTTC. Protein product: CASSLSGQIREQYF. The chain combines TRBV27 with TRBJ2-7; a possible D gene is TRBD1 (6 bases). V was trimmed by 5 bases and J by 7 bases, leaving 18 bases between them. Germline-derived CDR1 and CDR2 are MNHEY and SMNVEV (reference sequence). This CDR3 contains 14 residues.

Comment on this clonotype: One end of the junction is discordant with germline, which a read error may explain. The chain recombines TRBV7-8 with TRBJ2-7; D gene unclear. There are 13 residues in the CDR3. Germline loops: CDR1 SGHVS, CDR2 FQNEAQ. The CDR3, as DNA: TGTGCCAGCAGCCAACAGAGCTCCTACGAGCAGTCCTTC. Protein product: CASSQQSSYEQSF.

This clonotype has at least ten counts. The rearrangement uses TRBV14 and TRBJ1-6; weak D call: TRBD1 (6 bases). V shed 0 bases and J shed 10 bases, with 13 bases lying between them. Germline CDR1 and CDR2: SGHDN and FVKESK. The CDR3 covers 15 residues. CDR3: CASSQEARGKSPLHF. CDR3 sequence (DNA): TGTGCCAGCAGCCAAGAGGCCAGGGGCAAATCACCCCTCCACTTT.

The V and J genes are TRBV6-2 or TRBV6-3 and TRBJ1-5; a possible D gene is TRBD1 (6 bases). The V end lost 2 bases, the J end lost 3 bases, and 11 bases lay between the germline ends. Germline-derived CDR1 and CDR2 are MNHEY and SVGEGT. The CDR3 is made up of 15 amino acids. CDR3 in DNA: TGTGCCAGCAGTTACGACGGGGGCCCCAATCAGCCCCAGCATTTT. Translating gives CASSYDGGPNQPQHF.